The TCR beta chain under discussion was sequenced for a study of technical replicates of blood from a handful of donors. The V end was cut by 0 bases, the J end by 4 bases, with 25 bases between. Germline V gene sequence: CDR1 MGHRA, CDR2 YSYEKL. The CDR3 consists of 19 residues. Sequencing used immunoSEQ multiplex PCR; TCRdb keeps in-frame clones, though not all of them. Here the sample spans roughly 80,000 clones, about nine tenths being singletons. This clonotype was sampled from a human donor in good health. Sequenced material: T cells isolated from PBMCs. The chain employs TRBV4-1 and TRBJ2-7, with TRBD2 as a possible D gene (6 bases). CDR3 loop: CASSQEAYGEAVGRYEQYF. DNA for the CDR3: TGCGCCAGCAGCCAAGAAGCTTATGGGGAGGCGGTAGGAAGATACGAGCAGTACTTC.